The 5 T cell receptor beta chains presented below share a single source sample, sequenced in a study of blood T cells in healthy people across ages. Sample-barcoded 5' priming and a J-beta primer mix drove a second PCR of about 7 to 11 cycles. One entry per CDR3 protein results from TCRdb running MiXCR on the 5' RACE reads. The data show around 800,000 distinct CDR3 sequences, with less than 80% seen just once and roughly 26% held by the top ten. Sample: blood. These receptors originate from a man aged 25-40 years in good health.

A few counts support this clonotype. The chain has TRBV4-2 and TRBJ2-3; unclear D gene. The CDR3 is 14 amino acids. With 0 bases removed from V and 5 bases from J, the gap between germline ends came to 9 bases. Germline CDR1 and CDR2: LGHNA and YNFKEQ. Here the CDR3 DNA reads TGTGCCAGCAGCCAAGATTCCGGCAGAGATACGCAGTATTTT. Translating it yields CASSQDSGRDTQYF.

The rearrangement links TRBV5-1 to TRBJ1-2; D perhaps matches TRBD1 (5 bases). The germline V gene has CDR1 SGHRS and CDR2 YFSETQ. Trimming cost V 4 bases and J 5 bases, with 15 bases left between them. This CDR3 spans 14 amino acids. CDR3 region: CASSPPRQTYGYTF. In DNA form, the CDR3 reads TGCGCCAGCAGCCCTCCGCGACAGACATATGGCTACACCTTC.

This clonotype has a handful of counts. This sequence joins TRBV25-1 and TRBJ1-2, with D possibly being TRBD1 (6 bases). Germline assignment: CDR1 MGHDK and CDR2 SYGVNS. Trimming took off 3 bases at V and 0 bases at J, with 11 bases between the two ends. The CDR3 loop spans 15 amino acids. For the CDR3, the DNA is TGTGCCAGCAGTGACTATGGACAGTCTAACTATGGCTACACCTTC. Encoded protein: CASSDYGQSNYGYTF.

This clonotype was seen only a few times. The chain recombines TRBV7-3 with TRBJ2-1, with D perhaps matching TRBD2 (6 bases). Germline V CDR1 and CDR2: SGHTA, FQGTGA. The ends were cut back, 8 bases at V and 4 bases at J, with 15 bases in the middle. The CDR3 consists of 14 residues. This chain's CDR3 is CASATNGGYNEQFF. In DNA form, the CDR3 reads TGTGCCAGCGCAACAAACGGGGGTTACAATGAGCAGTTCTTC.

The chain has TRBV6-6 and TRBJ1-5; D not certain. Trimming stripped 0 bases from V and 4 bases from J, with 7 bases between. The CDR3 spans 14 residues. The germline CDR1 and CDR2 sequences are MNHNY and SVGAGI (reference sequence). CDR3 nucleotide sequence: TGTGCCAGCAGTTACTCGTTAGCGAATCAGCCCCAGCATTTT. This gives the protein CASSYSLANQPQHF.